The sequence of this TCR beta chain was determined in a study of blood T cell repertoires in COVID-19. The V gene lost 0 bases and the J gene lost 0 bases, with 12 bases spanning the gap. CDR3 length: 16 residues. Looked up from germline, CDR1 is SGDLS and CDR2 is YYNGEE. This table comes from immunoSEQ multiplex PCR, and its TCRdb copy is limited to in-frame clones, with some not included. The sample includes around 290,000 clones, roughly nine tenths of them seen just once. The sample was PBMCs or T cells enriched from blood (not recorded which). The sequence was obtained from a young woman who had recovered from COVID-19. The chain uses TRBV9 and TRBJ1-2; D call uncertain. The CDR3 reads CASSVGEGAANYGYTF. The CDR3 DNA sequence: TGTGCCAGCAGCGTAGGGGAGGGAGCCGCTAACTATGGCTACACCTTC.